The 21 T cell receptor beta chains given below trace back to one sample, sequenced in a study of CD8 T cells in Susac syndrome. Random hexamers were used to reverse transcribe 0.5 to 1 ug of RNA. TCRdb ran MiXCR on the immunoSEQ multiplex PCR reads and lists one entry per CDR3 protein. This table has about 52,000 distinct CDR3 sequences, roughly 93% appearing once. Sample: CD8+ T cells from PBMCs. The receptors were sampled from a human donor with multiple sclerosis.

The V call is TRBV7-9, the J call TRBJ1-4; D ambiguous. Germline V gives CDR1 SEHNR, CDR2 FQNEAQ (reference sequence). This CDR3 is built from 14 residues. The V gene lost 7 bases and the J gene lost 7 bases, with 16 bases spanning the gap. The CDR3, as DNA: TGTGCCAGCACCCTTCCGGGCCGTTCTGAAAAACTGTTTTTT. This translates into CASTLPGRSEKLFF.

The chain combines TRBV7-6 with TRBJ2-1; a possible D gene is TRBD2 (7 bases). With 5 bases removed from V and 6 bases from J, the gap between germline ends came to 20 bases. The CDR3 contains 16 residues. Germline CDR1 reads SGHVS; CDR2 reads FNYEAQ. CDR3 sequence (DNA): TGTGCCAGCAGCCTGGTAACTTGGGGGGGGCTCAATGAGCAGTTCTTC. Encoded protein: CASSLVTWGGLNEQFF.

The chain recombines TRBV7-9 with TRBJ2-1; TRBD1 aligns across 9 bases. Trimming took 5 bases from V and 4 from J; bases not matched to a gene: 6. This CDR3 has 15 residues. In germline, CDR1 is SEHNR, CDR2 FQNEAQ (reference sequence). The CDR3: CASSPQGAHYNEQFF. The CDR3 region has the DNA TGTGCCAGCAGCCCACAGGGGGCACATTACAATGAGCAGTTCTTC.

This clonotype was seen only a few times. The gene calls are TRBV12-3 or TRBV12-4 and TRBJ2-1; D is undetermined. Trimming took off 7 bases at V and 8 bases at J, with 12 bases between the two ends. The CDR3 runs to 12 residues. CDR3 nucleotide sequence: TGTGCCAGCACCCAACAAGTCGATGAGCAGTTCTTC. Its translation: CASTQQVDEQFF.

The genes are TRBV9 and TRBJ2-1; D remains ambiguous. V lost 3 bases, J lost 1 base, and 11 bases lay in between. Germline CDR1 is SGDLS and CDR2 is YYNGEE. The length of the CDR3 is 15 residues. The CDR3 DNA sequence: TGTGCCAGCAGCGCCGACATAGCTTCCTACAATGAGCAGTTCTTC. This sequence encodes CASSADIASYNEQFF.

V and J are TRBV7-9 and TRBJ2-7; D unclear. The CDR3 has 16 amino acids. V gave up 5 bases and J gave up 0 bases, with 17 bases separating them. Germline assignment: CDR1 SEHNR and CDR2 FQNEAQ (reference sequence). The CDR3 is CASSRIVIEDSYEQYF. The CDR3 nucleotides read TGTGCCAGCAGCAGAATTGTGATCGAGGACTCCTACGAGCAGTACTTC. The full variable domain, rest sourced from reference TRBV7-9 and TRBJ2-7, is DTGVSQNPRHKITKRGQNVTFRCDPISEHNRLYWYRQTLGQGPEFLTYFQNEAQLEKSRLLSDRFSAERPKGSFSTLEIQRTEQGDSAMYLCASSRIVIEDSYEQYFGPGTRLTVT.

The V call is TRBV14, the J call TRBJ2-1, with TRBD2 matching over 15 bases. Germline values: CDR1 SGHDN, CDR2 FVKESK. The CDR3 has 16 residues. V lost 4 bases and J lost 9; bases outside the gene matches: 7. CDR3 amino acids: CASSPSGLAGGGEQFF. Written as DNA, the CDR3 is TGTGCCAGCAGCCCGTCGGGACTAGCGGGGGGCGGTGAGCAGTTCTTC.

As DNA, the CDR3 is TGCGCCAGCAGTGAATCATGGGGTCCCTACGAGCAGTACTTC. It codes for CASSESWGPYEQYF. The chain is built from TRBV10-2 and TRBJ2-7; D not resolved. The V gene lost 3 bases and the J gene lost 2 bases, with 11 bases spanning the gap. The CDR3 is 14 residues long. The germline gives CDR1 WSHSY, CDR2 SAAADI.

This chain joins TRBV4-3 and TRBJ1-1; D is uncertain. CDR1 LGHNA and CDR2 YSLEER come from the germline V gene. V was cut by 3 bases and J by 6 bases, with 14 bases left in between. The CDR3 covers 14 residues. The CDR3 nucleotides are TGCGCCAGCAGCCAGGATACATCGGTCCCTGAAGCTTTCTTT. Translation gives CASSQDTSVPEAFF.

V and J are TRBV12-3 or TRBV12-4 and TRBJ2-2; D is unclear. Between the trimmed V and J ends, which lost 4 bases and 1 base, there was a span of 16 bases. The CDR3 is made up of 17 amino acids. The CDR3 sequence is CASSSPRAKLNTGELFF. The DNA of the CDR3 is TGTGCCAGCAGTTCCCCCCGGGCCAAACTGAACACCGGGGAGCTGTTTTTT.

This sequence joins TRBV14 and TRBJ2-3, with D maybe TRBD2 (6 bases). The germline V and J ends were trimmed by 1 base and 1 base, with 12 bases remaining between them. The CDR3 contains 16 residues. CDR1 is SGHDN, CDR2 FVKESK, per germline. This CDR3 reads CASSQAHGGRTDTQYF. CDR3 nucleotide sequence: TGTGCCAGCAGCCAAGCGCACGGGGGACGCACAGATACGCAGTATTTT.

The chain joins TRBV4-1 to TRBJ2-3; TRBD1 aligns across 10 bases. CDR1 MGHRA and CDR2 YSYEKL come from the germline V gene. This CDR3 is 17 amino acids long. V was pared by 2 bases and J by 6 bases, with 11 bases of the junction left unmatched. Here the CDR3 DNA reads TGCGCCAGCAGCCAAAAGACAGGGGGCGAGTTTGGGGATACGCAGTATTTT. As protein: CASSQKTGGEFGDTQYF.

The chain joins TRBV7-3 to TRBJ1-2, with D maybe TRBD1 (5 bases). Trimming stripped 6 bases from V and 4 bases from J, with 12 bases between. Germline V gives CDR1 SGHTA, CDR2 FQGTGA. This CDR3 comprises 13 residues. The CDR3, as DNA: TGTGCCAGCAGTCTCGAGAGGGGCTATGGCTACACCTTC. It yields the protein CASSLERGYGYTF.

The V and J genes are TRBV24-1 and TRBJ2-1; D is uncertain. Trimming took 1 base from V and 3 from J, leaving 15 bases between them. Germline CDR1 KGHDR, CDR2 SFDVKD. This CDR3 has 17 residues. This chain's CDR3 is CATSDFGLPNNYNEQFF. CDR3 nucleotides: TGTGCCACCAGTGATTTCGGGCTCCCTAATAACTACAATGAGCAGTTCTTC.

The rearrangement joins TRBV19 to TRBJ2-2, with TRBD1 matching over 8 bases. J gave up 4 bases and V 5 bases, and 6 bases lay outside the gene matches. The CDR3 totals 15 residues. The V gene's germline CDR1 is LNHDA and CDR2 SQIVND (reference sequence). The CDR3: CASSSRTGITGELFF. In DNA, the CDR3 is TGTGCCAGTAGTTCACGGACAGGGATCACCGGGGAGCTGTTTTTT.

This rearrangement joins TRBV7-8 to TRBJ2-7; 14 positions match TRBD2. Germline CDR1 and CDR2: SGHVS and FQNEAQ. V lost 4 bases to trimming and J lost 0 bases; unmatched junction nucleotides: 2. The CDR3 runs 16 residues. CDR3 in DNA: TGTGCCAGCAGCTCGGGGACTAGCGGGGGCTCCTACGAGCAGTACTTC. It is translated as CASSSGTSGGSYEQYF.

This clonotype was found once. The chain combines TRBV6-1 with TRBJ1-2, with D perhaps matching TRBD1 (5 bases). The germline gives CDR1 MNHNS, CDR2 SASEGT. V dropped 5 bases and J dropped 4 bases, with 20 bases sitting between them. This CDR3 has 16 residues. CDR3 residues: CASSLEGFGRVYGYTF. DNA of the CDR3: TGTGCCAGCAGTCTAGAAGGGTTTGGCAGGGTCTATGGCTACACCTTC.

This chain joins TRBV7-9 and TRBJ1-6; D remains ambiguous. V lost 5 bases and J lost 5, with 16 bases in between. In germline, CDR1 is SEHNR, CDR2 FQNEAQ (reference sequence). The CDR3 has 16 residues. The CDR3 protein is CASSPPGQENNSPLHF. The CDR3 DNA sequence: TGTGCCAGCAGCCCCCCAGGTCAGGAAAATAATTCACCCCTCCACTTT.

This clonotype appeared a single time. This rearrangement joins TRBV2 to TRBJ2-7; D gene ambiguous. Germline V lookup: CDR1 SNHLY, CDR2 FYNNEI. The CDR3 runs to 11 residues. The germline V and J ends were trimmed by 6 bases and 4 bases, with 7 bases remaining between them. The CDR3 is CASSPRYEQYF. For the CDR3, the DNA is TGTGCCAGCAGCCCCCGATACGAGCAGTACTTC.

The chain uses TRBV10-3 and TRBJ2-7, with 7 bases aligning to TRBD1. The CDR3 runs 15 residues. The germline CDR1 and CDR2 sequences are ENHRY and SYGVKD. V lost 4 bases and J lost 0; bases outside the gene matches: 6. CDR3 coding DNA: TGTGCCATCAGTGCCCGACAGGGATTCTCCTACGAGCAGTACTTC. This gives the protein CAISARQGFSYEQYF.

The chain couples TRBV29-1 to TRBJ1-1; D might be TRBD1 (5 bases). The CDR3 has 11 residues. V lost 3 bases, J lost 5 bases, and 7 bases lay in between. Per germline, CDR1 SQVTM and CDR2 ANQGSEA. The CDR3: CSVEPGTEAFF. The CDR3 coding sequence is TGCAGCGTTGAGCCAGGGACTGAAGCTTTCTTT.